Ten or more counts support the clone carrying this T cell receptor beta chain. The target antigen is unknown. The beta constant-region primer was an equimolar mix of two oligonucleotides covering TRBC1 and TRBC2. Nested alpha and beta constant-region primers with the SP2 primer drove four PCR rounds on ligated cDNA. TCRdb independently ran MiXCR on the UMI-ligation and nested PCR reads; one entry per CDR3 protein. The sample lists roughly 100,000 distinct CDR3 sequences; roughly 15% were seen once. V was clipped by 7 bases and J by 4 bases, with 13 bases between them. This CDR3 is built from 12 residues. Germline loops: CDR1 SQVTM, CDR2 ANQGSEA. The data stem from a study of naive and memory T cell subsets. Study-level points and caveats: Diversity fell and Gini index rose from naive through CM, EM, EMRA. Possibly reflecting memory cells re-expressing CD45RA, a few larger clonotypes occurred in naive repertoires, especially CD8.

This receptor was identified in a human donor in good health. The sample taken for sequencing was naive CD8+ T cells from blood. The chain joins TRBV29-1 to TRBJ2-5, with D possibly matching TRBD2 (5 bases). The chain's CDR3 is CSGVQSGETQYF. DNA for the CDR3: TGCAGCGGTGTCCAGAGCGGAGAGACCCAGTACTTC.